What follows are 26 T cell receptor beta chains derived from one specimen sequenced in a study of neurological immune-mediated disorders. Via MiXCR, TCRdb re-called the 5' RACE reads, giving one row per CDR3 protein. The sample records 55,000 to 70,000 distinct CDR3 sequences, about an eighth being singletons. Sample: PBMCs. These receptors came from a man in his sixties in good health.

This clonotype was detected many times. J is TRBJ1-2 and V is TRBV20-1; no reliable D call. The CDR3 is made up of 12 amino acids. V dropped 3 bases and J dropped 4 bases, with 9 bases sitting between them. Germline V gene lookup returns CDR1 DFQATT and CDR2 SNEGSKA (reference sequence). The CDR3 coding sequence is TGCAGTGCTAGGACGGAGACCTATGGCTACACCTTC. Its translation: CSARTETYGYTF.

The chain has TRBV28 and TRBJ2-3; D uncertain. Germline V lookup: CDR1 MDHEN, CDR2 SYDVKM. The V end lost 1 base, the J end lost 5 bases, and 4 bases lay between the germline ends. CDR3 size: 12 residues. CDR3 DNA sequence: TGTGCCAGCAGTTTATTTGGAGATACGCAGTATTTT. It codes for CASSLFGDTQYF.

Many counts were recorded for this clonotype. The genes are TRBV7-2 and TRBJ1-6; D remains ambiguous. Germline-derived CDR1 and CDR2 are SGHTA and FQGNSA. Trimming took 2 bases from V and 2 from J, leaving 7 bases between them. The CDR3 runs 15 residues. The CDR3 DNA follows: TGTGCCAGCAGCTTACATCGTACCTATAATTCACCCCTCCACTTT. Its protein is CASSLHRTYNSPLHF.

There are many counts of this clonotype. The rearrangement uses TRBV14 and TRBJ1-1, with D unclear. The CDR3 covers 14 residues. Trimming pared 2 bases from V and 3 bases from J, leaving 10 bases between. The V gene's germline CDR1 is SGHDN and CDR2 FVKESK. The CDR3 protein is CASSQRGWDTEAFF. The CDR3, as DNA: TGTGCCAGCAGCCAACGGGGTTGGGACACTGAAGCTTTCTTT.

This clonotype showed up many times. The chain carries TRBV19 and TRBJ1-2; D may be TRBD1 (5 bases). Germline CDR1 LNHDA, CDR2 SQIVND (reference sequence). The CDR3 is 15 amino acids. The CDR3, as DNA: TGTGGGTCAGGGCCGACCCCTACACTAGGCTATGGCTACACCTTC. Protein: CGSGPTPTLGYGYTF.

This clonotype was picked up many times. The chain is built from TRBV5-1 and TRBJ2-5; D is perhaps TRBD1 (6 bases). Trimming took off 0 bases at V and 4 bases at J, with 16 bases between the two ends. Germline lookup yields CDR1 SGHRS and CDR2 YFSETQ. The CDR3 is made up of 16 amino acids. The CDR3 region has the DNA TGCGCCAGCAGCTTGGGGGACACCTGGACCGGAGAGACCCAGTACTTC. It yields the protein CASSLGDTWTGETQYF.

This chain links TRBV6-2 or TRBV6-3 with TRBJ1-2, with D possibly matching TRBD1 (6 bases). Trimming left V 1 base short and J 2 bases short, with 8 bases between. The CDR3 totals 14 residues. Germline assignment: CDR1 MNHEY and CDR2 SVGEGT. The CDR3 nucleotides read TGTGCCAGCAGTTACTATGGGACAAACTATGGCTACACCTTC. Its translation: CASSYYGTNYGYTF.

This clonotype has at least ten counts. The CDR3 is CASRSRLGSRGDSPLHF. The CDR3 DNA sequence: TGTGCCAGCAGATCACGATTGGGATCCAGGGGGGATTCACCCCTCCACTTT. V is TRBV6-2 or TRBV6-3 and J is TRBJ1-6, with TRBD1 matching over 7 bases. The CDR3 is 17 amino acids. Germline V gene data show CDR1 as MNHEY and CDR2 as SVGEGT. J was trimmed by 8 bases and V by 6 bases; bases with no gene match: 16.

This clonotype was counted ten times or more. V gene TRBV20-1 combines with J gene TRBJ2-3, with 7 nucleotides matching TRBD1. CDR1 and CDR2 (germline): DFQATT, SNEGSKA (reference sequence). With 3 bases clipped from V and 6 bases from J, the junction kept 6 bases outside the gene matches. This CDR3 is 13 amino acids long. The CDR3 DNA reads as TGCAGTGCTAGGACAGGGACGATTGATACGCAGTATTTT. Its protein is CSARTGTIDTQYF.

This sequence joins TRBV7-3 and TRBJ2-3, with D possibly being TRBD1 (6 bases). V lost 4 bases to trimming and J lost 3 bases, with 20 bases between them. CDR3 length: 17 residues. Germline CDR1 and CDR2: SGHTA and FQGTGA. This CDR3 reads CASSSELNRVPTDTQYF. As DNA, the CDR3 is TGTGCCAGCAGCTCCGAACTTAACAGGGTTCCGACAGATACGCAGTATTTT.

This clonotype was detected ten times or more. The rearrangement uses TRBV10-3 and TRBJ2-5; D is undetermined. This CDR3 has 12 amino acids. Trimming shortened V by 2 bases and J by 7 bases, and 8 bases separated the two germline ends. Germline lookup yields CDR1 ENHRY and CDR2 SYGVKD. CDR3: CAISEKGRTQYF. The DNA of the CDR3 is TGTGCCATCAGTGAGAAAGGCAGGACCCAGTACTTC.

This clonotype was detected ten times or more. The chain employs TRBV27 and TRBJ2-1, with 7 bases that match TRBD1. CDR3 length: 15 amino acids. Germline CDR1 is MNHEY and CDR2 is SMNVEV (reference sequence). V shed 7 bases, J shed 0 bases, and the junction held 6 bases outside the gene matches. The CDR3 DNA reads TGTGCCAGCAACTCCAGGGGGTCCTCCTACAATGAGCAGTTCTTC. This gives the protein CASNSRGSSYNEQFF.

This clonotype was found many times. V and J are TRBV27 and TRBJ1-1; possible D gene TRBD1, 5 bases. There are 19 residues in the CDR3. The V and J ends lost 0 bases and 5 bases respectively, with 25 bases between them. Germline values: CDR1 MNHEY, CDR2 SMNVEV (reference sequence). The DNA of the CDR3 is TGTGCCAGCAGTTTATCGATAGGGCGATCGGGCAGGGTGGGGACTGAAGCTTTCTTT. Protein product: CASSLSIGRSGRVGTEAFF.

As regards this clonotype: A read error may produce the germline difference seen at one junction end. The chain combines TRBV3-1 with TRBJ1-3; TRBD1 matches at 7 bases. In germline, CDR1 is LGHDT, CDR2 YNNKEL (reference sequence). This CDR3 has 16 amino acids. In DNA, the CDR3 is TGTGCCAGCAGCCCCCGACGCCGGGACAGTAAAAAGACCAGATATTTT. Its protein is CASSPRRRDSKKTRYF.

This clonotype showed up many times. This rearrangement joins TRBV20-1 to TRBJ2-1; D might be TRBD1 (6 bases). Germline CDR1 is DFQATT and CDR2 is SNEGSKA (reference sequence). The CDR3 is made up of 16 amino acids. The germline V and J ends were trimmed by 1 base and 7 bases, with 20 bases remaining between them. This chain's CDR3 is CSARVFQGIGGNEQFF. The DNA for the CDR3 is TGCAGTGCTAGAGTGTTCCAGGGGATAGGGGGAAATGAGCAGTTCTTC.

This clonotype was observed a few times. The chain recombines TRBV11-3 with TRBJ2-7; D possibly corresponds to TRBD2 (6 bases). Trimming removed 0 bases from V and 3 bases from J, with 12 bases in between. The germline gives CDR1 SGHNT, CDR2 YENEEA. The CDR3 loop spans 15 amino acids. The CDR3 spells CASSLDGAGYYEQYF. CDR3 coding DNA: TGTGCCAGCAGCTTAGATGGGGCGGGATACTACGAGCAGTACTTC.

This clonotype was recorded a few times. The genes are TRBV3-1 and TRBJ2-1, with D unresolved. CDR1 LGHDT and CDR2 YNNKEL come from the germline V gene (reference sequence). The CDR3 loop spans 14 amino acids. V was trimmed by 5 bases and J by 0 bases, leaving 8 bases between them. CDR3 sequence (DNA): TGTGCCAGCAGCTGGGGTAGCTCCTACAATGAGCAGTTCTTC. It translates to CASSWGSSYNEQFF.

This clonotype was recorded at least ten times. The chain uses TRBV5-5 and TRBJ2-7; a possible D gene is TRBD2 (7 bases). Deletions cut 4 bases from V and 2 bases from J, with 19 bases between. This CDR3 is built from 16 residues. CDR1 and CDR2 from the germline V gene are SGHKS and YYEKEE (reference sequence). The CDR3 DNA is TGTGCCAGCAGCCCGCATGGGGGGGCCCAGACCTACGAGCAGTACTTC. Translating gives CASSPHGGAQTYEQYF.

This clonotype was detected ten times or more. The V and J genes are TRBV20-1 and TRBJ2-3; D unclear. There are 16 residues in the CDR3. V was clipped by 5 bases and J by 0 bases, with 18 bases between them. From germline, CDR1 is DFQATT and CDR2 SNEGSKA (reference sequence). The chain's CDR3 is CSAWPWVIASTDTQYF. As DNA, the CDR3 is TGCAGTGCTTGGCCTTGGGTGATTGCTAGCACAGATACGCAGTATTTT.

This clonotype came up many times. The chain links TRBV20-1 to TRBJ2-7; 12 nucleotides match TRBD2. The germline gives CDR1 DFQATT, CDR2 SNEGSKA (reference sequence). The CDR3 has 17 residues. Trimming cost V 3 bases and J 7 bases; bases outside gene matches: 16. CDR3 nucleotides: TGCAGTGCTAGGGATACTAGCGGGGGGCTCATCAGGGGGGAGCAGTACTTC. Its translation is CSARDTSGGLIRGEQYF.

This clonotype has a count of ten or more. V and J are TRBV5-1 and TRBJ2-3, with D possibly being TRBD2 (6 bases). Germline V lookup: CDR1 SGHRS, CDR2 YFSETQ. The CDR3 runs to 17 residues. Trimming took 6 bases from V and 3 from J, leaving 23 bases between them. This CDR3 is CASTTGGQGGRTDTQYF. CDR3 coding DNA: TGCGCCAGCACCACGGGCGGGCAGGGAGGACGAACAGATACGCAGTATTTT.

This clonotype was observed many times. The CDR3 coding sequence is TGCAGTGCTCGAGGAGGACAGGGAAGGGCCCTCTCCTACGAGCAGTACTTC. It is translated as CSARGGQGRALSYEQYF. The rearrangement uses TRBV20-1 and TRBJ2-7, with 8 bases matching TRBD1. The ends lost 5 bases at V and 0 bases at J; junction bases unmatched: 15. This CDR3 has 17 amino acids. Germline CDR1 is DFQATT and CDR2 is SNEGSKA (reference sequence).

The chain couples TRBV7-2 to TRBJ2-5; TRBD2 matches at 9 bases. The germline V gene has CDR1 SGHTA and CDR2 FQGNSA. V dropped 5 bases and J dropped 4; count of bases not matched to a gene: 8. The CDR3 has 15 residues. The CDR3 loop reads CASSPSRGGAETQYF. CDR3 sequence (DNA): TGTGCCAGCAGCCCCTCTCGCGGGGGGGCAGAGACCCAGTACTTC.

This clonotype was counted many times. This rearrangement joins TRBV4-3 to TRBJ2-2; D not certain. Germline V gene sequence: CDR1 LGHNA, CDR2 YSLEER. This CDR3 has 14 amino acids. The ends were cut back, 4 bases at V and 2 bases at J, with 8 bases in the middle. In nucleotides, the CDR3 is TGCGCCAGCAGCCTCTACAGTAACACCGGGGAGCTGTTTTTT. It codes for CASSLYSNTGELFF.

Note on this clonotype: Being one base from a much bigger clone, this may be a read error. The chain uses TRBV14 and TRBJ2-1; 7 positions match TRBD1. This CDR3 has 16 amino acids. Unmatched junction bases numbered 5, after V lost 0 bases and J lost 3 bases. CDR1 and CDR2 from the germline V gene are SGHDN and FVKESK. DNA for the CDR3: TGTGCCAGCAGCCAAGACAAGGGGGCTATCTACAATGAGCAGTTCTTC. Translation: CASSQDKGAIYNEQFF.

In the case of this clonotype: One junction end disagrees with the germline gene, perhaps due to a read error. The chain links TRBV18 to TRBJ1-5, with a possible D match to TRBD1 (5 bases). This CDR3 is built from 13 residues. The germline CDR1 and CDR2 sequences are KGHSH and LQKENI. The CDR3 nucleotides read TGTGCCAACTCACGAGGGGCGGATCAGCCCCAGCATTTT. Translating gives CANSRGADQPQHF.